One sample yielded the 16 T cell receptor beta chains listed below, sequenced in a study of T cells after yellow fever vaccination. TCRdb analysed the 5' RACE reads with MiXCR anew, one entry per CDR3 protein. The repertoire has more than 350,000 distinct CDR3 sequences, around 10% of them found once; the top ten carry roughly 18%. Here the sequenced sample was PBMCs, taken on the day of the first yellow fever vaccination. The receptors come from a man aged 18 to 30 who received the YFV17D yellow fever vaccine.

The CDR3 loop is CASSRPGQSIGELFF. For the CDR3, the DNA is TGTGCCAGCAGCCGCCCGGGACAGAGTATCGGGGAGCTGTTTTTT. V and J are TRBV14 and TRBJ2-2, with 7 bases identical to TRBD1. This CDR3 contains 15 residues. V shed 4 bases, J shed 7 bases, and the junction held 9 bases outside the gene matches. From germline, CDR1 is SGHDN and CDR2 FVKESK.

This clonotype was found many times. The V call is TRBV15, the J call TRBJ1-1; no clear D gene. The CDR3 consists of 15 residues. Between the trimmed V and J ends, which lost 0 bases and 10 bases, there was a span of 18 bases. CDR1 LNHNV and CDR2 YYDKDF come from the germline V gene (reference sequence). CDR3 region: CATSREAVAMDGAFF. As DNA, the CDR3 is TGTGCCACCAGCAGAGAGGCAGTCGCGATGGATGGAGCTTTCTTT.

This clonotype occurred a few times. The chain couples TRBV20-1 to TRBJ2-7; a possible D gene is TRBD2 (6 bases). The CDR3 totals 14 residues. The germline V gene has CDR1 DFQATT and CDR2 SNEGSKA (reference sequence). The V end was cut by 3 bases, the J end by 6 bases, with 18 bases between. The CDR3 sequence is CSASYGGDWSEQYF. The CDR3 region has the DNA TGCAGTGCTAGTTACGGGGGTGATTGGAGCGAGCAGTACTTC.

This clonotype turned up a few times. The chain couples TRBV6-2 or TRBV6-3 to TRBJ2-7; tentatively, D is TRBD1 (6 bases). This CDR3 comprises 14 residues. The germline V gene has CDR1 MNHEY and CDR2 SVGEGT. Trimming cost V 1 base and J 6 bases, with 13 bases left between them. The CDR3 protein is CASSYFGRGSEQYF. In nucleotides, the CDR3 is TGTGCCAGCAGTTACTTCGGCAGGGGATCCGAGCAGTACTTC.

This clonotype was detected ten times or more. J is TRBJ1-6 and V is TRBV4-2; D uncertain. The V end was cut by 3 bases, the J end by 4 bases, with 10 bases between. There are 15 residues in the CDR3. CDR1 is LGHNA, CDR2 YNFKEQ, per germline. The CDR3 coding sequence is TGTGCCAGCAGCCAGCAGGACCCATATAATTCACCCCTCCACTTT. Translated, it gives CASSQQDPYNSPLHF.

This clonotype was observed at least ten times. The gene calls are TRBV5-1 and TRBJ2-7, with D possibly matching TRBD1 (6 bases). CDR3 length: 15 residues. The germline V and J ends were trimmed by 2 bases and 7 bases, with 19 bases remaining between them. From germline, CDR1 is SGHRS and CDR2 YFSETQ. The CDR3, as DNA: TGCGCCAGCAGCTTAGGGGACACCTCTCCCTTGGAGCAGTACTTC. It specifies CASSLGDTSPLEQYF.

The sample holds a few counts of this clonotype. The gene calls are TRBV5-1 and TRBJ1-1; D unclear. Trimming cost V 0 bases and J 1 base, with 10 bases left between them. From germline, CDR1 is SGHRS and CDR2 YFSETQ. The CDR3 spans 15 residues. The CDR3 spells CASSLESAPNTEAFF. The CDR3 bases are TGCGCCAGCAGCTTGGAATCCGCGCCGAACACTGAAGCTTTCTTT.

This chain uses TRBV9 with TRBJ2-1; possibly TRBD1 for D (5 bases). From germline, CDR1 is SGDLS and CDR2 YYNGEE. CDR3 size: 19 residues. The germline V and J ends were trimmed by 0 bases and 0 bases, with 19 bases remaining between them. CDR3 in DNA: TGTGCCAGCAGCGTAGGGACAACTGGACCGTCTAGCTCCTACAATGAGCAGTTCTTC. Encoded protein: CASSVGTTGPSSSYNEQFF.

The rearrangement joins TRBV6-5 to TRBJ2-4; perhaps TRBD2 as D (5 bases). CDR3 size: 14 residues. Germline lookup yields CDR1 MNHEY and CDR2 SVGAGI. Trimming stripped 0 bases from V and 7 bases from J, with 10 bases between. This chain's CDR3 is CASSYSGDRNIQYF. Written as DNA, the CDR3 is TGTGCCAGCAGTTACTCCGGGGATAGGAACATTCAGTACTTC.

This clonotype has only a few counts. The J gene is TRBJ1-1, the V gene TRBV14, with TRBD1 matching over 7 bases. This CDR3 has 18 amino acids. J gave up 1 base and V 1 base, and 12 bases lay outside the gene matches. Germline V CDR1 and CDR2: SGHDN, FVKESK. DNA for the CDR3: TGTGCCAGCAGCCAAGTCGATTTACAGGGGAAGGGGAACACTGAAGCTTTCTTT. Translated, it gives CASSQVDLQGKGNTEAFF.

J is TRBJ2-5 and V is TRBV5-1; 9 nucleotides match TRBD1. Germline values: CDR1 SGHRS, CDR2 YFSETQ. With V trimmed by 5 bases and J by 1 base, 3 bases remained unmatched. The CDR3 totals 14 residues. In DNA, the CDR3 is TGCGCCAGCAGTCAGACAGGGGGCCAAGAGACCCAGTACTTC. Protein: CASSQTGGQETQYF.

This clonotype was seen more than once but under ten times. The CDR3 DNA sequence: TGCAGTGCTAGAGATAGGAACCCAGAGAACACCGGGGAGCTGTTTTTT. Translated, it gives CSARDRNPENTGELFF. This chain uses TRBV20-1 with TRBJ2-2; D not resolved. The V gene lost 0 bases and the J gene lost 1 base, with 12 bases spanning the gap. This CDR3 is 16 amino acids long. Germline CDR1 reads DFQATT; CDR2 reads SNEGSKA (reference sequence).

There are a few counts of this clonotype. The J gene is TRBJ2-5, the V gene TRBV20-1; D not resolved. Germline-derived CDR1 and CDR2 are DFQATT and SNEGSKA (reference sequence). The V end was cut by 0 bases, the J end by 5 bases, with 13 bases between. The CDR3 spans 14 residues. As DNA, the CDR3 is TGCAGTGCTAGAGATCGTCGAAGCCGGGAGACCCAGTACTTC. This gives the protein CSARDRRSRETQYF.

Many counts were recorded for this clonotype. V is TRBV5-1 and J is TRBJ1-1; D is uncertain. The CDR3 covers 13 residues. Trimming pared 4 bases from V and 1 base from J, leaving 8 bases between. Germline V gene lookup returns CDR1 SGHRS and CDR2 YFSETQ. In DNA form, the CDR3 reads TGCGCCAGCAGCCAGGAATCGAACACTGAAGCTTTCTTT. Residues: CASSQESNTEAFF.

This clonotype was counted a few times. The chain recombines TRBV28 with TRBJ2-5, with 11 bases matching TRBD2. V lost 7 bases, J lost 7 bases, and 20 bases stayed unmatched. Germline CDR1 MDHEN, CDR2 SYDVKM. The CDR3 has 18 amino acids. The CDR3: CASNTIAGGPGGVWTQYF. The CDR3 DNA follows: TGTGCCAGCAACACAATAGCGGGGGGGCCCGGGGGCGTTTGGACCCAGTACTTC.

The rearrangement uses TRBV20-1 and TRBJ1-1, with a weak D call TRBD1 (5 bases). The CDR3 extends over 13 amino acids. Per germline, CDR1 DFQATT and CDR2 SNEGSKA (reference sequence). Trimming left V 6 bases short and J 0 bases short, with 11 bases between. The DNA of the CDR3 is TGCAGTGCGCCGAGGGGCATGAACACTGAAGCTTTCTTT. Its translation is CSAPRGMNTEAFF.